Listed below are T cell receptor beta chains from one sample, sequenced in a study of blood T cell repertoires in COVID-19. Clones were read by immunoSEQ multiplex PCR, and TCRdb kept only the in-frame ones, dropping some. This sample has approximately 180,000 clones; around 80% occur once, and the top ten carry roughly 15%. Sequencing used PBMCs or T cells enriched from blood (not recorded which). The receptors here all came from a man between 45 and 60 years old who had recovered from COVID-19. Both conserved end residues are part of each CDR3. The order of the fields is clone size, J gene, V gene, D gene, CDR3 DNA, CDR3 protein. A D gene is named only where the DNA matches it firmly. Clone size is given for some rows only: seen once, a few or many times, or a class if the clone is expanded.

- | TRBJ2-1 | TRBV5-1 | TRBD2 | TGCGCCAGCAGCTTGGTTTCGGGACTAAGTAATGAGCAGTTCTTC | CASSLVSGLSNEQFF
few | TRBJ1-1 | TRBV2 | - | TGTGCCAGCAGGAGGGAATTAGGAAACACTGAAGCTTTCTTT | CASRRELGNTEAFF
- | TRBJ1-6 | TRBV3-1/TRBV3-2 | - | TGTGCCACCCGACAGAGCTCCTATAATTCACCCCTCCACTTT | CATRQSSYNSPLHF
- | TRBJ1-2 | TRBV30 | - | TGTGCCTGGAGTGCTCAGGGAAATGGCTACACCTTC | CAWSAQGNGYTF
- | TRBJ1-1 | TRBV18 | TRBD1 | TGTGCCAGCTCAGGACAGGGGATGCACACTGAAGCTTTCTTT | CASSGQGMHTEAFF
once | TRBJ1-1 | TRBV9 | TRBD1 | TGTGCCAGCAGCCCCTCGGGGGCAGGGGGCTTCAAGAACACTGAAGCTTTCTTT | CASSPSGAGGFKNTEAFF
- | TRBJ1-6 | TRBV30 | - | TGTGCCTGGGGGTTCGGACAGAGCTATAATTCACCCCTCCACTTT | CAWGFGQSYNSPLHF
- | TRBJ1-2 | TRBV11-2 | - | TGTGCCAGCAGCTTAGATCTCCGACTCTATGGCTACACCTTC | CASSLDLRLYGYTF
once | TRBJ2-6 | TRBV12-3/TRBV12-4 | - | TGTGCCAGCAGTTTCGCGGGGGCCAACGTCCTGACTTTC | CASSFAGANVLTF
- | TRBJ1-5 | TRBV7-9 | TRBD1 | TGTGCCAGCAGCTTAGCGCCGACAGGGGGTATCCATCAGCCCCAGCATTTT | CASSLAPTGGIHQPQHF
- | TRBJ2-6 | TRBV4-1 | TRBD1 | TGCGCCAGCAGCCAAGATCGTTCCGGGACAGGGACTGGGGCCAACGTCCTGACTTTC | CASSQDRSGTGTGANVLTF
- | TRBJ2-7 | TRBV24-1 | TRBD1 | TGTGCCACCAGTAAGACGGGACAGCCCTACGAGCAGTACTTC | CATSKTGQPYEQYF
once | TRBJ2-2 | TRBV18 | TRBD1 | TGTGCCAGCTCACCACAAAGGGACAGGGGAAACACCGGGGAGCTGTTTTTT | CASSPQRDRGNTGELFF
- | TRBJ2-3 | TRBV4-1 | TRBD2 | TGCGCCAGCAGCCATAGAGGACTAGCGGGGGGCAGTGGACGCACAGATACGCAGTATTTT | CASSHRGLAGGSGRTDTQYF
- | TRBJ2-6 | TRBV11-1 | TRBD1 | TGTGCCAGCACACAGGGGACTGGGGCCAACGTCCTGACTTTC | CASTQGTGANVLTF
- | TRBJ1-5 | TRBV16 | - | TGTGCCAGCAGCCAACAGGGAGGAGGCGAGCCCCAGCATTTT | CASSQQGGGEPQHF
- | TRBJ2-7 | TRBV3-1/TRBV3-2 | TRBD1 | TGTGCCAGCAGCCAGAGACAGGGGGTCTACGAGCAGTACTTC | CASSQRQGVYEQYF
- | TRBJ1-6 | TRBV9 | TRBD1 | TGTGCCAGCAGCGTAGAAGGGGGCAACCATAATTCACCCCTCCACTTT | CASSVEGGNHNSPLHF
- | TRBJ2-5 | TRBV19 | - | TGTGCCAGTAGTAGCCTACAGGGAACGGGTCAGACCCAGTACTTC | CASSSLQGTGQTQYF
- | TRBJ2-6 | TRBV15 | - | TGTGCCACCAGTCGACCGCTCAGGGGTTCTGGGGCCAACGTCCTGACTTTC | CATSRPLRGSGANVLTF
- | TRBJ2-1 | TRBV5-1 | TRBD2 | TGCGCCAGCAGCCAGACACTAGCGGGGGAGTACAATGAGCAGTTCTTC | CASSQTLAGEYNEQFF
- | TRBJ2-7 | TRBV7-9 | TRBD1 | TGTGCCAGCAGCTTTCGCCGGGACAGGACCTACGAGCAGTACTTC | CASSFRRDRTYEQYF
- | TRBJ1-2 | TRBV18 | - | TGTGCCAGCTCACTCACCATCCTCCCACAGGGAGACTATGGCTACACCTTC | CASSLTILPQGDYGYTF
- | TRBJ1-1 | TRBV18 | - | TGTGCCAGCTCAACCGGGTGGGGCAGAAAGAACACTGAAGCTTTCTTT | CASSTGWGRKNTEAFF
- | TRBJ1-1 | TRBV7-3 | - | TGTGCCAGCAGAGTGGGAGGGAACACTGAAGCTTTCTTT | CASRVGGNTEAFF
few | TRBJ1-2 | TRBV19 | - | TGTGCCAGTAGTACGCAGGGGACCTCAGGTGGCTACACCTTC | CASSTQGTSGGYTF
- | TRBJ1-1 | TRBV11-2 | - | TGTGCCAGCAGCTTAGCGCAGATGAACACTGAAGCTTTCTTT | CASSLAQMNTEAFF
- | TRBJ1-6 | TRBV5-1 | - | TGCGCCAGCAGCTTGGATGGTGGGGGGGCGGTTCGGTCACCCCTCCACTTT | CASSLDGGGAVRSPLHF
- | TRBJ1-5 | TRBV11-2 | - | TGTGCCAGCAGCGAGAGGGGGATATTAGGGCAGCCCCAGCATTTT | CASSERGILGQPQHF
- | TRBJ1-5 | TRBV27 | TRBD1 | TGTGCCAGCAGTTTATCGTCAGGGGGCGCCGGCCAGCCCCAGCATTTT | CASSLSSGGAGQPQHF
- | TRBJ1-5 | TRBV19 | - | TGTGCCAGTAGTTCGGTTAGCAATCAGCCCCAGCATTTT | CASSSVSNQPQHF
- | TRBJ2-1 | TRBV7-9 | TRBD2 | TGTGCCAGCAGCGCCGCTAGCGGGGGGGCACGTGAGCAGTTCTTC | CASSAASGGAREQFF
- | TRBJ1-5 | TRBV6-1 | - | TGTGCCAGCAGTGAACAACAGGGAGTAACGTCCCAGCATTTT | CASSEQQGVTSQHF